This T cell receptor (beta chain) was found in a study of cytomegalovirus exposure and HLA in healthy donors. V shed 4 bases and J 7 bases; nucleotides not matched to a gene: 3. There are 14 residues in the CDR3. Germline V gives CDR1 KGHSH, CDR2 LQKENI. With 60 Vbeta and 13 Jbeta primers, the PCR was carried out. Sequenced by immunoSEQ multiplex PCR; TCRdb stores in-frame clones only, minus some. Among around 150,000 clones listed, under 75% were seen once. The clonotype originates from a man aged 40-50 years in good health and CMV-seropositive. V usage is TRBV18 and J usage is TRBJ1-6; 8 nucleotides line up with TRBD1. Specimen: PBMCs. DNA for the CDR3: TGTGCCAGCTCACGACAGGGGACGAATTCACCCCTCCACTTT. Protein sequence: CASSRQGTNSPLHF.